These 14 T cell receptor beta chains came from one sample sequenced in a study of blood T cells in healthy people across ages. Sample-barcoded 5' priming and a J-beta primer mix drove a second PCR of about 6 to 12 cycles. TCRdb called the 5' RACE reads again in MiXCR, with one record for every CDR3 protein. The sample carries around 650,000 distinct CDR3 sequences, 32% recorded once. Specimen: blood. The receptors originated from a woman older than 75 in good health.

This clonotype has ten or more counts. The CDR3 spells CSVDLYGYTF. CDR3 DNA: TGCAGCGTTGACCTATATGGCTACACCTTC. The gene calls are TRBV29-1 and TRBJ1-2; D gene unclear. The V end was cut by 3 bases, the J end by 5 bases, with 4 bases between. The CDR3 has 10 residues. In germline, CDR1 is SQVTM, CDR2 ANQGSEA. The variable domain in full, with the rest retrieved from reference TRBV29-1 and TRBJ1-2, is SAVISQKPSRDICQRGTSLTIQCQVDSQVTMMFWYRQQPGQSLTLIATANQGSEATYESGFVIDKFPISRPNLTFSTLTVSNMSPEDSSIYLCSVDLYGYTFGSGTRLTVV.

This clonotype was recorded at least ten times. V gene TRBV18 combines with J gene TRBJ1-6, with 8 bases that match TRBD1. J lost 7 bases, V lost 8 bases, and 7 bases had no gene match. CDR3 length: 14 residues. Germline V gene lookup returns CDR1 KGHSH and CDR2 LQKENI. The CDR3 bases are TGTGCCAGCAGCCAAGACAGGGGAAATTCACCCCTCCACTTT. The encoded protein is CASSQDRGNSPLHF.

This clonotype was picked up many times. This chain uses TRBV6-1 with TRBJ2-5; weak D call: TRBD2 (5 bases). V dropped 1 base and J dropped 5 bases, with 11 bases sitting between them. This CDR3 comprises 14 residues. Germline lookup yields CDR1 MNHNS and CDR2 SASEGT. CDR3 loop: CASSEVSGWETQYF. The CDR3 nucleotides read TGTGCCAGCAGTGAAGTTTCGGGGTGGGAGACCCAGTACTTC.

This clonotype occurred many times. This chain connects TRBV11-2 to TRBJ2-1; no clear D gene. The V gene's germline CDR1 is SGHAT and CDR2 FQNNGV. This CDR3 region has 16 residues. Trimming removed 2 bases from V and 0 bases from J, with 11 bases in between. As DNA, the CDR3 is TGTGCCAGCAGCTTATCTCTGCCCGGCTCCTACAATGAGCAGTTCTTC. Its translation: CASSLSLPGSYNEQFF.

This clonotype was recorded a few times. The chain employs TRBV5-6 and TRBJ2-7, with 7 positions matching TRBD1. The ends lost 6 bases at V and 3 bases at J; junction bases unmatched: 6. This CDR3 is 13 amino acids long. Germline assignment: CDR1 SGHDT and CDR2 YYEEEE. The CDR3 is CASTEQGSYEQYF. The CDR3 nucleotides read TGTGCCAGCACCGAACAGGGGAGCTACGAGCAGTACTTC. Variable domain in full (rest from reference TRBV5-6 and TRBJ2-7): DAGVTQSPTHLIKTRGQQVTLRCSPKSGHDTVSWYQQALGQGPQFIFQYYEEEERQRGNFPDRFSGHQFPNYSSELNVNALLLGDSALYLCASTEQGSYEQYFGPGTRLTVT.

The J gene is TRBJ2-1, the V gene TRBV5-1; TRBD1 aligns across 7 bases. From germline, CDR1 is SGHRS and CDR2 YFSETQ. V lost 4 bases to trimming and J lost 7 bases; unmatched junction nucleotides: 8. The CDR3 loop spans 14 amino acids. CDR3 DNA sequence: TGCGCCAGCAGCGGGGGACAGTCCAGTAATGAGCAGTTCTTC. It encodes CASSGGQSSNEQFF.

J is TRBJ2-7 and V is TRBV20-1; 9 bases map to TRBD2. Germline-derived CDR1 and CDR2 are DFQATT and SNEGSKA (reference sequence). This CDR3 spans 15 amino acids. Trimming took 1 base from V and 2 from J; bases not matched to a gene: 6. CDR3 loop: CSARAPASGAYEQYF. The CDR3 DNA is TGCAGTGCTAGAGCTCCCGCTAGCGGGGCCTACGAGCAGTACTTC.

The chain recombines TRBV24-1 with TRBJ2-1; 7 bases agree with TRBD2. Germline assignment: CDR1 KGHDR and CDR2 SFDVKD. CDR3 size: 16 residues. Trimming at V came to 2 bases and at J to 0 bases, leaving 3 bases not matched to a gene. The CDR3 loop is CATSDSRTSSYNEQFF. The DNA of the CDR3 is TGTGCCACCAGTGATTCCAGGACTAGCTCCTACAATGAGCAGTTCTTC.

The sample holds a few counts of this clonotype. The gene calls are TRBV12-3 or TRBV12-4 and TRBJ2-1; TRBD2 might be the D (5 bases). The CDR3 spans 12 residues. V was trimmed by 3 bases and J by 10 bases, leaving 10 bases between them. The CDR3 nucleotides are TGTGCCAGCAGTTTTTCCCCGGGGGAGCAGTTCTTC. Its protein product is CASSFSPGEQFF.

About this clonotype: At one end, the junction sequence differs from germline, possibly due to a read error. V and J are TRBV5-1 and TRBJ2-5, with 7 nucleotides matching TRBD1. The CDR3 extends over 15 amino acids. Germline CDR1 is SGHRS and CDR2 is YFSETQ. The CDR3 region has the DNA TGCGCCAGCGGCTTGGGGGACAGAAGACAAGAGACCCAGTACTTC. Its translation is CASGLGDRRQETQYF.

V gene TRBV20-1 combines with J gene TRBJ2-1; 14 bases fit TRBD2. Germline V gene lookup returns CDR1 DFQATT and CDR2 SNEGSKA (reference sequence). The CDR3 covers 17 residues. V trimming: 3 bases; J trimming: 4 bases; junction bases outside the gene matches: 8. CDR3 loop: CSASPRLAGGPYNEQFF. CDR3 bases: TGCAGTGCTAGTCCGAGACTAGCGGGGGGGCCGTACAATGAGCAGTTCTTC.

This chain uses TRBV30 with TRBJ1-4; no definite D call. CDR3 size: 12 residues. V was shortened by 1 base and J by 8 bases, with 8 bases between the two germline ends. Germline V lookup: CDR1 GTSNPN, CDR2 SVGIG (reference sequence). The CDR3 spells CAWSESGEKLFF. In DNA form, the CDR3 reads TGTGCCTGGAGTGAGAGTGGGGAAAAACTGTTTTTT.

This clonotype was counted at least ten times. V is TRBV5-1 and J is TRBJ2-7; tentatively, D is TRBD1 or TRBD2 (5 bases each). In germline, CDR1 is SGHRS, CDR2 YFSETQ. V lost 4 bases to trimming and J lost 2 bases, with 16 bases between them. The CDR3 totals 15 residues. The CDR3 protein is CASSRYTGPAYEQYF. The CDR3 nucleotides read TGCGCCAGCAGCCGTTACACGGGGCCTGCCTACGAGCAGTACTTC.

The gene calls are TRBV7-2 and TRBJ2-2; D is unclear. The CDR3 sequence is 13 residues long. The germline V gene has CDR1 SGHTA and CDR2 FQGNSA. V was pared by 5 bases and J by 9 bases, with 13 bases between. This chain's CDR3 is CASSQSGPRELFF. The CDR3 DNA reads TGTGCCAGCAGCCAATCGGGCCCCAGGGAGCTGTTTTTT.